The 15 T cell receptor beta chains given below trace back to one sample, sequenced in a study of post-analysis software for immune sequencing data. The study's findings and limits: In patients, TRBV5-6, TRBV5-1 and TRBV20-1 belonged to four or five TRBV segments found more frequently than in controls.

Their cognate antigens are unknown. Included in the TCR beta cDNA libraries were unique molecular identifiers. A single record per CDR3 protein comes from TCRdb applying MiXCR to the PCR reads. The table shows roughly 600,000 distinct CDR3 sequences, with around 44% occurring only once. Specimen: blood. These receptor sequences come from a girl aged 5 to 17 with multiple sclerosis.

In this sample, this clonotype turned up a few times. The chain's CDR3 is CASSLIPTYNEQFF. CDR3 nucleotides: TGTGCCAGCAGTTTGATACCCACCTACAATGAGCAGTTCTTC. The chain recombines TRBV12-3 or TRBV12-4 with TRBJ2-1; unclear D gene. The CDR3 spans 14 residues. V shed 3 bases and J shed 2 bases, with 8 bases lying between them.

This clonotype was counted a single time. The V call is TRBV12-3 or TRBV12-4, the J call TRBJ1-5; 8 positions agree with TRBD1. The CDR3 runs to 15 residues. Losses at the gene ends were 5 bases for V and 6 bases for J; bases not matched to a gene: 9. CDR3 amino acids: CASSRTGRPSQPQHF. The DNA of the CDR3 is TGTGCCAGCAGTAGGACAGGGAGGCCAAGTCAGCCCCAGCATTTT.

The chain has TRBV10-3 and TRBJ2-7; the D gene is possibly TRBD1 (6 bases). Germline lookup yields CDR1 ENHRY and CDR2 SYGVKD. With 0 bases removed from V and 4 bases from J, the gap between germline ends came to 13 bases. The CDR3 is 15 residues long. The CDR3: CAISESSGTLYEQYF. The CDR3 DNA sequence: TGTGCCATCAGTGAGTCGTCGGGGACATTGTACGAGCAGTACTTC.

This clonotype was seen only once. The chain is built from TRBV11-2 and TRBJ2-1, with no clear D. Germline V gene sequence: CDR1 SGHAT, CDR2 FQNNGV. This CDR3 contains 15 residues. Trimming shortened V by 1 base and J by 0 bases, and 7 bases separated the two germline ends. The CDR3 sequence is CASSLATSSYNEQFF. The CDR3, as DNA: TGTGCCAGCAGCTTAGCAACAAGCTCCTACAATGAGCAGTTCTTC.

This clonotype was seen once. The gene calls are TRBV20-1 and TRBJ2-7; 11 nucleotides line up with TRBD2. Per the germline V gene, CDR1 is DFQATT and CDR2 is SNEGSKA (reference sequence). J gave up 0 bases and V 4 bases, and 8 bases lay outside the gene matches. The CDR3 spans 16 residues. The CDR3 region is CSAMTSGTTYSYEQYF. CDR3 nucleotide sequence: TGCAGTGCTATGACTAGCGGGACCACATACTCCTACGAGCAGTACTTC.

The chain carries TRBV10-1 and TRBJ1-2; D call uncertain. From germline, CDR1 is WNHNN and CDR2 SYGVQD (reference sequence). V was shortened by 5 bases and J by 3 bases, with 10 bases between the two germline ends. This CDR3 has 13 residues. The CDR3, as DNA: TGCGCCAGCAGTTATTCTACCGACTATGGCTACACCTTC. Its protein is CASSYSTDYGYTF.

A few counts support this clonotype. The chain recombines TRBV4-2 with TRBJ2-7, with 7 bases lining up with TRBD1. The V segment lost 0 bases and the J segment 2 bases; nucleotides outside the gene matches: 4. The V gene's germline CDR1 is LGHNA and CDR2 YNFKEQ. The CDR3 runs 15 residues. DNA for the CDR3: TGTGCCAGCAGCCAAGATTCCACAGGGGCCTACGAGCAGTACTTC. As protein: CASSQDSTGAYEQYF.

The chain links TRBV20-1 to TRBJ2-1; 10 bases are shared with TRBD2. J gave up 4 bases and V 3 bases, and 18 bases lay outside the gene matches. Germline CDR1 is DFQATT and CDR2 is SNEGSKA (reference sequence). This CDR3 has 19 amino acids. The DNA for the CDR3 is TGCAGTGCTAGGTATCGTGATAGCGGGAGGTCCCTCGGGTACAATGAGCAGTTCTTC. It translates to CSARYRDSGRSLGYNEQFF.

V is TRBV20-1 and J is TRBJ2-4; 11 bases match TRBD2. The J call may be wrong; the DNA end is better matched by TRBJ2-7. This CDR3 spans 14 amino acids. Germline V gives CDR1 DFQATT, CDR2 SNEGSKA (reference sequence). The CDR3 sequence is CSAKLAGALYEQYF. The CDR3 region has the DNA TGCAGTGCCAAACTAGCGGGGGCCCTCTACGAGCAGTACTTC.

V and J are TRBV9 and TRBJ2-7; 7 positions match TRBD1. Germline V gene sequence: CDR1 SGDLS, CDR2 YYNGEE. CDR3 length: 12 residues. V shed 5 bases, J shed 6 bases, and the junction held 5 bases outside the gene matches. The CDR3 nucleotides read TGTGCCAGCAGTCGAGGGGGCGCCGAGCAGTACTTC. It encodes CASSRGGAEQYF. The complete variable domain, with remaining parts taken from reference TRBV9 and TRBJ2-7, reads DSGVTQTPKHLITATGQRVTLRCSPRSGDLSVYWYQQSLDQGLQFLIQYYNGEERAKGNILERFSAQQFPDLHSELNLSSLELGDSALYFCASSRGGAEQYFGPGTRLTVT.

V gene TRBV12-3 or TRBV12-4 combines with J gene TRBJ1-5; a weak D match, TRBD1 (5 bases). CDR3 length equals 14 residues. The V gene lost 3 bases and the J gene lost 5 bases, with 11 bases spanning the gap. CDR3 nucleotides: TGTGCCAGCAGTTTTCCCAGGGTGTATCAGCCCCAGCATTTT. As protein: CASSFPRVYQPQHF.

This chain connects TRBV4-1 to TRBJ2-5; a weak D match, TRBD2 (5 bases). Per germline, CDR1 MGHRA and CDR2 YSYEKL. Trimming pared 1 base from V and 2 bases from J, leaving 23 bases between. This CDR3 region has 19 residues. The CDR3 loop is CASSQVEVPDPEEQETQYF. CDR3 nucleotide sequence: TGCGCCAGCAGCCAAGTGGAGGTTCCAGACCCCGAAGAACAAGAGACCCAGTACTTC.

For the CDR3, the DNA is TGCGCCAGCAGCCAATCCGGTCTTTTGGCGGCCAAAAACATTCAGTACTTC. It is translated as CASSQSGLLAAKNIQYF. This chain connects TRBV4-1 to TRBJ2-4; D is unclear. This CDR3 has 17 residues. V was clipped by 2 bases and J by 1 base, with 15 bases between them. Germline V CDR1 and CDR2: MGHRA, YSYEKL.

V is TRBV5-1 and J is TRBJ1-4, with a weak D call TRBD1 (5 bases). The CDR3 is made up of 15 amino acids. V was cut by 0 bases and J by 8 bases, with 14 bases left in between. Germline assignment: CDR1 SGHRS and CDR2 YFSETQ. The CDR3 region is CASSLEGREGEKLFF. In DNA form, the CDR3 reads TGCGCCAGCAGCTTGGAGGGCAGGGAAGGAGAAAAACTGTTTTTT.

This clonotype has ten or more counts. The gene calls are TRBV24-1 and TRBJ2-7; D possibly corresponds to TRBD1 (6 bases). This CDR3 is 14 amino acids long. V gave up 6 bases and J gave up 2 bases, with 13 bases separating them. Germline CDR1 is KGHDR and CDR2 is SFDVKD. The CDR3 DNA reads as TGTGCCACCAGTACCGGGACACCTCCCTACGAGCAGTACTTC. Its translation: CATSTGTPPYEQYF.